A single sample gave rise to the 27 T cell receptor beta chains below, sequenced in a study of CD4 and CD8 cells across lung adenocarcinoma regions. In TCRdb, the PCR reads were re-called with MiXCR into one record per CDR3 protein. The profile shows some 10,000 distinct CDR3 sequences, roughly 49% of them singletons. The sequencing input was CD8+ T cells from the margin of a lung tumor. All receptors derive from a female donor with lung adenocarcinoma. The CD4 and CD8 labels of this study may be unreliable.

By share, this clonotype ranks as large. The chain carries TRBV10-1 and TRBJ2-1; D is possibly TRBD2 (5 bases). The CDR3 is 16 amino acids. V lost 4 bases and J lost 5, with 18 bases in between. Looked up from germline, CDR1 is WNHNN and CDR2 is SYGVQD (reference sequence). The CDR3 loop reads CASSGGAAILDNEQFF. The CDR3 DNA follows: TGCGCCAGCAGTGGAGGAGCGGCAATTCTGGACAATGAGCAGTTCTTC.

Points on this clonotype: Germline is not matched at one junction end, which may reflect a read error. The rearrangement links TRBV10-1 to TRBJ2-3; D not resolved. Per germline, CDR1 WNHNN and CDR2 SYGVQD (reference sequence). CDR3 length equals 14 residues. CDR3 in DNA: TGCGCGGGCAACGTCAGCCGTGACCCAGATACGCAGTACTTT. As protein: CAGNVSRDPDTQYF.

In its sample, this clonotype was seen a few times. The CDR3 DNA reads TGCGCCAGCAGTACAGATGGGAATCAGCCCCAGCATTTT. The encoded protein is CASSTDGNQPQHF. The chain joins TRBV10-1 to TRBJ1-5; D call uncertain. Trimming took off 5 bases at V and 4 bases at J, with 9 bases between the two ends. Germline V gives CDR1 WNHNN, CDR2 SYGVQD (reference sequence). This CDR3 contains 13 residues.

Regarding this clonotype: At one end the junction does not follow the germline gene, possibly because of a read error. This chain uses TRBV27 with TRBJ2-3, with D possibly TRBD2 on 7 matching bases. CDR1 is MNHEY, CDR2 SMNVEV, per germline (reference sequence). There are 16 residues in the CDR3. The CDR3 reads CASRGGGGRDTDTQYF. DNA of the CDR3: TGTGCCAGCAGGGGGGGAGGGGGGCGTGACACAGATACGCAGTACTTT.

At least ten counts were recorded for this clonotype. The rearrangement joins TRBV10-2 to TRBJ2-2; D might be TRBD1 (6 bases). The germline gives CDR1 WSHSY, CDR2 SAAADI. Trimming removed 8 bases from V and 4 bases from J, with 11 bases in between. The CDR3 covers 13 residues. In DNA form, the CDR3 reads TGCGCCAGCCTGGGGGCCGGCACCGGGGAGCTGTTTTTT. Amino acids: CASLGAGTGELFF.

This clonotype is categorized as medium-sized (0.01 to 0.1%). This sequence joins TRBV6-5 and TRBJ2-5; 11 nucleotides match TRBD2. The V and J ends lost 7 bases and 4 bases, in that order; junction bases with no gene match: 5. Germline values: CDR1 MNHEY, CDR2 SVGAGI. CDR3 length equals 14 residues. The CDR3 loop reads CASKVTSGTETQYF. CDR3 nucleotide sequence: TGTGCCAGCAAAGTGACTAGCGGGACAGAGACCCAGTACTTC.

By share, this clonotype counts as medium-sized. This sequence joins TRBV10-1 and TRBJ2-1; the D is unclear. The CDR3 length is 15 residues. CDR1 and CDR2 from the germline V gene are WNHNN and SYGVQD (reference sequence). Deletions cut 3 bases from V and 4 bases from J, with 13 bases between. The CDR3 coding sequence is TGCGCCAGCAGTGATCGAGACAAACCTTACAATGAGCAGTTCTTC. Protein: CASSDRDKPYNEQFF.

The chain combines TRBV6-5 with TRBJ1-6; 10 nucleotides agree with TRBD1. Germline CDR1 and CDR2: MNHEY and SVGAGI. This CDR3 comprises 17 residues. The V gene end was trimmed by 2 bases and the J gene end by 6 bases; junction bases not matched to a gene: 7. The CDR3 protein is CASSYRTTGGLNSPLHF. DNA for the CDR3: TGTGCCAGCAGTTACCGGACGACAGGGGGCCTTAATTCACCCCTCCACTTT.

The count of this clonotype is one. This rearrangement joins TRBV7-2 to TRBJ2-5; D unresolved. Trimming removed 4 bases from V and 3 bases from J, with 15 bases in between. The CDR3 has 15 residues. Germline CDR1 and CDR2: SGHTA and FQGNSA. The CDR3 bases are TGTGCCAGCAGCTCCGGAGTGCAGAGGAAAGAGACCCAGTACTTC. The encoded protein is CASSSGVQRKETQYF.

Within the sample, this clonotype is medium-sized. The chain recombines TRBV10-1 with TRBJ2-2; no reliable D call. The CDR3 is 14 residues long. The germline CDR1 and CDR2 sequences are WNHNN and SYGVQD (reference sequence). Trimming shortened V by 5 bases and J by 5 bases, and 12 bases separated the two germline ends. This CDR3 is CASSRRTDTGELFF. In DNA form, the CDR3 reads TGCGCCAGCAGTCGCAGGACGGATACCGGGGAGCTGTTTTTT.

The chain uses TRBV6-1 and TRBJ1-4, with 8 bases identical to TRBD1. Unmatched junction bases numbered 8, after V lost 6 bases and J lost 5 bases. Germline loops: CDR1 MNHNS, CDR2 SASEGT. This CDR3 has 15 residues. DNA of the CDR3: TGTGCCAGCAGGTCCCAACAGGGGGTCAATGAAAAACTGTTTTTT. The encoded protein is CASRSQQGVNEKLFF.

This clonotype was counted between two and nine times. The V gene is TRBV27, the J gene TRBJ2-3; TRBD1 or TRBD2 may be the D gene (6 bases each). This CDR3 region has 14 residues. The germline V gene has CDR1 MNHEY and CDR2 SMNVEV (reference sequence). The CDR3 region is CAGRGGRDQGTQYF. The CDR3 bases are TGTGCGGGGCGTGGGGGGCGGGACCAAGGGACGCAGTATTTT.

This clonotype was picked up many times. J is TRBJ2-3 and V is TRBV6-1, with TRBD1 identical over 9 bases. Germline loops: CDR1 MNHNS, CDR2 SASEGT. The CDR3 spans 13 residues. V lost 6 bases and J lost 5; bases outside the gene matches: 3. The DNA for the CDR3 is TGTGCCAGCAGACGGACAGGGGAAGATACGCAGTATTTT. Protein product: CASRRTGEDTQYF.

This clonotype was seen many times. The chain has TRBV5-1 and TRBJ2-3; 12 nucleotides align to TRBD2. This CDR3 comprises 16 residues. Germline lookup yields CDR1 SGHRS and CDR2 YFSETQ. The ends lost 3 bases at V and 4 bases at J; junction bases unmatched: 6. CDR3 nucleotides: TGCGCCAGCAGCTCGACTAGCGGGAGTAATGCAGATACGCAGTATTTT. This translates into CASSSTSGSNADTQYF.

Sample share makes this clonotype medium-sized. The J gene is TRBJ2-5, the V gene TRBV6-5; TRBD2 matches 14 bases. Germline trimming cut 2 bases from V and 5 bases from J; bases unmatched to any gene: 7. The CDR3 runs to 17 residues. Germline CDR1 and CDR2: MNHEY and SVGAGI. DNA for the CDR3: TGTGCCAGCAGTTACGGAGGACTAGCGGGAGGCCGGGAGACCCAGTACTTC. This translates into CASSYGGLAGGRETQYF.

Notes on this clonotype: Without the conserved terminal phenylalanine or tryptophan, this CDR3 likely stems from a read error. The chain combines TRBV27 with TRBJ2-5; the match to TRBD2 covers 8 bases. CDR1 and CDR2 from the germline V gene are MNHEY and SMNVEV (reference sequence). V lost 3 bases, J lost 7 bases, and 10 bases stayed unmatched. The CDR3 runs 15 residues. Here the CDR3 reads CASSFGTRGGGTQYS. The CDR3 nucleotides read TGTGCCAGCAGTTTTGGGACTAGAGGAGGTGGGACCCAGTACTCC.

As to this clonotype: One end of the junction does not line up with germline, which may come from a read error. DNA of the CDR3: TGCACCAGCAGCCGGATCCCCCACAGGGGGTCGAACACCGGGGAGCTGTTTTTT. Residues: CTSSRIPHRGSNTGELFF. This chain joins TRBV4-1 and TRBJ2-2, with 8 bases identical to TRBD1. Germline V gene lookup returns CDR1 MGHRA and CDR2 YSYEKL. The CDR3 runs to 18 residues.

Here the CDR3 reads CASSGQAGSTDTQYF. DNA of the CDR3: TGTGCCAGCAGCGGACAGGCTGGGAGCACAGATACGCAGTATTTT. This chain joins TRBV6-1 and TRBJ2-3; 7 nucleotides agree with TRBD1. The length of the CDR3 is 15 residues. V lost 6 bases and J lost 0; bases outside the gene matches: 6. From germline, CDR1 is MNHNS and CDR2 SASEGT.

The chain joins TRBV6-4 to TRBJ1-1; no clear D gene. This CDR3 has 17 amino acids. From germline, CDR1 is MRHNA and CDR2 SNTAGT. The V end lost 2 bases, the J end lost 4 bases, and 20 bases lay between the germline ends. CDR3 sequence reads: CASSDPRGKPGSTEAFF. In DNA, the CDR3 is TGTGCCAGCAGTGACCCGAGAGGGAAACCTGGGAGCACTGAAGCTTTCTTT.

This clonotype is categorized as medium-sized. The chain combines TRBV27 with TRBJ2-5; 10 nucleotides align to TRBD2. With 5 bases clipped from V and 3 bases from J, the junction kept 21 bases outside the gene matches. The CDR3 runs to 20 residues. The germline gives CDR1 MNHEY, CDR2 SMNVEV (reference sequence). The CDR3 sequence: CASSPMRWSSGRLLEETQYF. CDR3 DNA sequence: TGTGCCAGCAGTCCAATGAGGTGGTCTAGCGGGAGACTTCTTGAAGAGACCCAGTACTTC.

The genes are TRBV27 and TRBJ2-5; 7 bases match TRBD2. Per germline, CDR1 MNHEY and CDR2 SMNVEV (reference sequence). V shed 4 bases, J shed 1 base, and the junction held 6 bases outside the gene matches. The CDR3 consists of 15 residues. Here the CDR3 DNA reads TGTGCCAGCAGTTCCCGTATAGCGGGCCAAGAGACCCAGTACTTC. Its translation: CASSSRIAGQETQYF.

This clonotype showed up many times. The chain is built from TRBV27 and TRBJ2-1; no clear D. Judging by the DNA end, TRBJ2-7 fits better; the J call may be wrong. The CDR3 totals 12 residues. The V gene's germline CDR1 is MNHEY and CDR2 SMNVEV (reference sequence). CDR3: CASSLLGYEQYF. DNA of the CDR3: TGTGCCAGCAGTCTATTGGGCTACGAGCAGTACTTC.

This clonotype came up a few times. The V and J genes are TRBV27 and TRBJ1-6; no clear D. The length of the CDR3 is 13 residues. V lost 1 base and J 8 bases, leaving 6 bases between the germline ends. CDR1 MNHEY and CDR2 SMNVEV come from the germline V gene (reference sequence). The DNA for the CDR3 is TGTGCCAGCAGTTTATTCCAGGATTCACCCCTCCACTTT. It translates to CASSLFQDSPLHF.

The V call is TRBV6-1, the J call TRBJ2-1, with 8 positions matching TRBD2. Matching the DNA end better, TRBJ2-5 makes the J call doubtful. CDR1 and CDR2 (germline): MNHNS, SASEGT. The CDR3 totals 16 residues. CDR3 residues: CASSPRVAGGQETQYF. The CDR3 nucleotides read TGTGCCAGCAGTCCCCGGGTGGCGGGGGGTCAGGAGACCCAGTACTTC.

Remarks on this clonotype: A junction end diverges from the germline sequence, so it may reflect a read error. The chain uses TRBV7-2 and TRBJ2-3; weak D call: TRBD2 (6 bases). The CDR3 is made up of 15 amino acids. CDR1 and CDR2 (germline): SGHTA, FQGNSA. The CDR3 DNA is TGTGCCAGCAGCTTCATAGCGGTAAGGGCAGACATGCAGTATTTC. Encoded protein: CASSFIAVRADMQYF. The full variable domain, in which reference TRBV7-2 and TRBJ2-3 provide the parts outside the CDR3, is GAGVSQSPSNKVTEKGKDVELRCDPISGHTALYWYRQSLGQGLEFLIYFQGNSAPDKSGLPSDRFSAERTGGSVSTLTIQRTQQEDSAVYLCASSFIAVRADMQYFGPGTRLTVL.

This rearrangement joins TRBV7-2 to TRBJ2-1; no clear D gene. TRBJ2-7 explains the end of the DNA better; the J call may be wrong. The germline gives CDR1 SGHTA, CDR2 FQGNSA. CDR3 length equals 15 residues. CDR3 in amino acids: CASSFWVGSSYEQYF. In DNA form, the CDR3 reads TGTGCCAGCAGCTTCTGGGTGGGGTCGAGCTACGAGCAGTACTTC.

The table lists this clonotype with a few counts. The chain employs TRBV6-5 and TRBJ1-4; TRBD1 is a possible D gene (6 bases). Germline CDR1 is MNHEY and CDR2 is SVGAGI. This CDR3 is 15 amino acids long. V was shortened by 2 bases and J by 4 bases, with 11 bases between the two germline ends. The CDR3 loop reads CASSYSRGINEKLFF. In DNA, the CDR3 is TGTGCCAGCAGTTACAGCAGGGGCATTAATGAAAAACTGTTTTTT.